This entry features one TCR beta chain sequence. The sample comes from a study of control samples from healthy donors and cancer patients. Germline CDR1 reads MDHEN; CDR2 reads SYDVKM. V was clipped by 6 bases and J by 8 bases; unmatched bases: 8. The CDR3 runs to 15 residues. Method: immunoSEQ multiplex PCR; TCRdb's copy keeps in-frame clones and lacks some. This sample has over 150,000 clones, with 90% to 95% found just once. The receptor was isolated from a man aged 18-30 years in good health. The chain employs TRBV28 and TRBJ1-5, with TRBD1 matching 12 bases. Input material: blood. CDR3 sequence reads: CASSGAGTGGEPQHF. The CDR3 DNA is TGTGCCAGCAGCGGGGCCGGGACAGGGGGCGAGCCCCAGCATTTT.